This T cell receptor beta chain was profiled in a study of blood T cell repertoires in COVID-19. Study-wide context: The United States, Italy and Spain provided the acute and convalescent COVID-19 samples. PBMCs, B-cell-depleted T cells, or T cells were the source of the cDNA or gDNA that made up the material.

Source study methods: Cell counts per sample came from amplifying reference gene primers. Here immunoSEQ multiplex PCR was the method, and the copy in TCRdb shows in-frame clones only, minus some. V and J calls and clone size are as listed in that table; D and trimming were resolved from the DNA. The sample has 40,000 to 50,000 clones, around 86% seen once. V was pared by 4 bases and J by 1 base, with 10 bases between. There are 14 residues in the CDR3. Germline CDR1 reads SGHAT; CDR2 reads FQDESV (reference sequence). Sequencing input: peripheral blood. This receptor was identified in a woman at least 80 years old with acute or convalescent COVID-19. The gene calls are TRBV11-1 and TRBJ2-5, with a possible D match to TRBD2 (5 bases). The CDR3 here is CASSYGGSQETQYF. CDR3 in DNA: TGTGCCAGCAGCTACGGAGGCTCCCAAGAGACCCAGTACTTC.